Listed below are T cell receptor beta chains from one sample, sequenced in a study of multiple sclerosis patients with progressive multifocal leukoencephalopathy. This table comes from immunoSEQ multiplex PCR, and its TCRdb copy is limited to in-frame clones, with some not included. The sample contains more than 30,000 clones, 80% to 95% of which appear only once. The specimen was PBMCs. These receptor sequences come from a man aged 30 to 39 with multiple sclerosis. CDR3s include the opening cysteine and the closing phenylalanine or tryptophan. D genes are given only for firm matches. Size is stated for part of the rows, as once, few or many counts, or as a class when the clone is expanded.

TRBV2	.	.	TRBJ2-1	CASSEIPPEQFF
TRBV10-1	.	few	TRBJ1-1	CASSEVWNTEAFF
TRBV7-9	TRBD2	.	TRBJ2-1	CASSRPRGLAGAHNEQFF
TRBV11-3	.	.	TRBJ2-2	CASSLGGAGELFF
TRBV27	TRBD1	.	TRBJ2-2	CASRLQGANTGELFF
TRBV20-1	.	.	TRBJ2-7	CSARDTYEQYF
TRBV7-7	TRBD2	.	TRBJ2-1	CASSLSSGRNIEQFF
TRBV7-9	TRBD1	few	TRBJ1-1	CASSNRGGVNTEAFF
TRBV10-3	TRBD1	.	TRBJ1-2	CAISESRGQSLYGYTF
TRBV6-6	.	few	TRBJ2-2	CASREGELFF
TRBV18	.	few	TRBJ2-5	CASSPVGGGETQYF